This T cell receptor beta chain emerged from a study of T cells in Graves' hyperthyroidism and ophthalmopathy (dated by TCRdb to between 2017 and 2020). About the study as a whole: Peripheral blood samples were taken at initial diagnosis, before any treatment was given. The paper describes TCR Vbeta CDR3 sequencing of some 130 peripheral blood samples, made up of 43 ophthalmopathy patients, roughly 75 hyperthyroidism patients and about 17 progressor patients. An independent validation cohort of about 19 hyperthyroidism patients and about 15 patients who later progressed to ophthalmopathy tested prospective prediction of ophthalmopathy. The 95 to 100 discovery patients were randomly divided into training and test sets at a 7:3 ratio. TCR V-J signatures able to tell the groups apart were searched for in a discovery cohort of around 95 patients, of whom approximately 40 had Graves' ophthalmopathy and more than 55 had stable Graves' hyperthyroidism. After blood sampling, hyperthyroidism patients were treated with methimazole at a starting dose of 30 mg daily, and ophthalmopathy patients were treated with high-dose intravenous methylprednisolone. Thyroid tissue and blood T-cell repertoires from several Graves' hyperthyroidism patients were also compared in the study.

In the ophthalmopathy patients, disease was moderately to severely active, with a Clinical Activity Score of 3 or more, a NOSPECS grade of 4 or more, and a duration of less than 3 months. The study excluded patients with uncontrolled infections, other autoimmune diseases, pregnancy or lactation. Diagnoses relied on clinical symptoms, serum thyroxine and TRAb, thyroid ultrasound and orbital computed tomography. Ficoll-Paque density gradient centrifugation was used to isolate PBMCs from around 10 ml of fresh peripheral blood. Total RNA was extracted using Trizol reagent, and RNA quality was assessed on an Agilent 2100 Bioanalyzer. What the work shows at the level of the full study, not this receptor alone: No statistical method was used to fix the sample size in advance, and group allocation was not hidden from the investigators. Most expanded thyroid clonotypes (frequency above 0.001) were also detected in blood, a finding suggesting that blood repertoires may reflect thyroid immune responses. In validation, the model predicted progression to ophthalmopathy a median of around six months before onset, with about 71% sensitivity and roughly 73% specificity. Ophthalmopathy was separated from stable hyperthyroidism by a 13 V-J signature model, with just over 85% sensitivity and 81% to 83% specificity obtained in cross-validation and 80%/75% obtained in testing.

The CDR3 covers 16 residues, taking in both the cysteine and the phenylalanine. Kept here is only the CDR3 DNA, which spans 48 bases and is read in frame from base 1. Trimming removed 3 bases from V and 6 bases from J; the gene matches leave 8 bases unexplained. CDR1 and CDR2, looked up from the germline V gene, are MGHRA and YSYEKL. There are a few counts of this clonotype. This receptor's antigen is unknown. Base qualities are not recorded, but no much larger clone differs from it by a single base. The TCR beta CDR3 regions were amplified from RNA transcripts. The first round of RT-PCR for the TCR CDR3 was performed with the HTBI primer set and the Qiagen OneStep RT-PCR kit. The libraries were constructed in a second round of multiplex PCR and then size-selected and purified. Sequencing of the libraries was done on an Illumina HiSeq2000 using paired-end 100 bp reads. Per the source publication's procedure: SOAPnuke was used to process the raw data, removing reads that contained adapters or uncalled bases, had a mean Phred below 15, or lacked an exact match to the constant primer or identifier. High-quality paired reads were merged using COPE v1.2.5, and each unique nucleotide sequence was defined as a clonotype. Clonotypes were aligned to IMGT TRBV, TRBD and TRBJ reference segments using MiTCR v1.1. The analysis was restricted to V-J combinations with a frequency above 0.0001, which together covered 98% to 99.2% of the repertoires. The TCS score was defined as the ratio of F50 (clonal expansion) to E x V (chaos), calculated using BLOSUM62-based TCRdist between CDR3 peptides within each V-J. Welch's t-statistics and random forest reduced several hundred V-J features to 10 to 15, which were used in a naive Bayes classifier (R e1071). The public reads were reprocessed in TCRdb via fastp at Q25 and MiXCR, keeping in-frame beta chains. Every CDR3 protein is listed once, alongside the most common genes and DNA of its rows. V and J calls and clone size were set by TCRdb, not the authors. The sample contains about 330,000 distinct CDR3 sequences, roughly 15% of them found a single time. 34% of the sample is held by the ten biggest clonotypes.

The chain employs TRBV4-1 and TRBJ1-5; the junction holds 10 bases that match TRBD1. Sequenced sample: blood. The sequence came from a woman aged 40 to 49 with Graves' ophthalmopathy. This receptor carries the CDR3 CASSQPDRGQGQPQHF. The DNA is as follows: TGCGCCAGCAGCCAGCCCGACAGGGGGCAGGGTCAGCCCCAGCATTTT.